The entry that follows covers one T cell receptor (beta chain) sequence. Its antigen remains unidentified. The data derive from a study of blood T cells in healthy people across ages. Overall study findings and caveats: Naive T cell percentage strongly correlated with TCR beta diversity.

The CDR3 is 14 residues long. Trimming took 8 bases from V and 4 from J, leaving 12 bases between them. PCR was performed a second time for about 7 to 12 cycles using a sample-barcoded 5' primer and a J-beta primer mix. Carrying 12 random nucleotides, a template-switch adaptor labeled each individual cDNA molecule. TCRdb re-called the 5' RACE reads through MiXCR, storing one row per CDR3 protein. The sample includes more than 1 million distinct CDR3 sequences, 40% to 50% of them seen just once. The clonotype comes from a woman aged 60-70 years in good health. Specimen: blood. V usage is TRBV12-3 or TRBV12-4 and J usage is TRBJ2-6; D remains unclear. The CDR3 DNA reads as TGTGCCAGCCAGGCTCGGTTAGGGGCCAACGTCCTGACTTTC. Encoded protein: CASQARLGANVLTF.